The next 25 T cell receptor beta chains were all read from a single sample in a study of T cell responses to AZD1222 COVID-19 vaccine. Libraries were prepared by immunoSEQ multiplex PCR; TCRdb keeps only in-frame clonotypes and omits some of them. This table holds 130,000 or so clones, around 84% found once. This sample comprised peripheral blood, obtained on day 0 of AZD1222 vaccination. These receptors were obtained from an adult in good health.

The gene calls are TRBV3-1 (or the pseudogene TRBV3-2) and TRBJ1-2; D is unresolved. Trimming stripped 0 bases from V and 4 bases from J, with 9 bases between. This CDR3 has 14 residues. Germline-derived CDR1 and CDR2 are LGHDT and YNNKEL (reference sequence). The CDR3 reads CASSQETDSYGYTF. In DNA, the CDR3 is TGTGCCAGCAGCCAAGAAACAGATAGCTATGGCTACACCTTC.

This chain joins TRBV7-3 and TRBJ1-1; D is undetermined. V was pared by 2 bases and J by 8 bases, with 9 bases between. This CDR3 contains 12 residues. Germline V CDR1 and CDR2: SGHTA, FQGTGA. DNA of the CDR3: TGTGCCAGCAGCTTAGGGAAGGGAGAAGCTTTCTTT. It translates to CASSLGKGEAFF. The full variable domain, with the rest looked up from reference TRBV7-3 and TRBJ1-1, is GAGVSQTPSNKVTEKGKYVELRCDPISGHTALYWYRQSLGQGPEFLIYFQGTGAADDSGLPNDRFFAVRPEGSVSTLKIQRTERGDSAVYLCASSLGKGEAFFGQGTRLTVV.

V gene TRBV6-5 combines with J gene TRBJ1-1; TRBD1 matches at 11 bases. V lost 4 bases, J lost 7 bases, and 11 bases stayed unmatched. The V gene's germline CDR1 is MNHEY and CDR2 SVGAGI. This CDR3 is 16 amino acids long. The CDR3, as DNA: TGTGCCAGCAGTTTCTTGAGGACAGGGGGCGTCGGTGAAGCTTTCTTT. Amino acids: CASSFLRTGGVGEAFF.

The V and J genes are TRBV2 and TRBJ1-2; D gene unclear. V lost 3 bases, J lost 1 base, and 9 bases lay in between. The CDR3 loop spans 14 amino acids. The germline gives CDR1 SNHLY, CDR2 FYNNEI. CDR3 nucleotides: TGTGCCAGCAGTGATAACTCTATTAACTATGGCTACACCTTC. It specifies CASSDNSINYGYTF.

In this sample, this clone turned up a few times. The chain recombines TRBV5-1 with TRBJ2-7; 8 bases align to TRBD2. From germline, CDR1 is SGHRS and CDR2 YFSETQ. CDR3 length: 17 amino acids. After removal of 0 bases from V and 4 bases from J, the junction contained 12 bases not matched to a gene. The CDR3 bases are TGCGCCAGCAGCTTGGACTGGACGGACCGGGAGGGATACGAGCAGTACTTC. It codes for CASSLDWTDREGYEQYF.

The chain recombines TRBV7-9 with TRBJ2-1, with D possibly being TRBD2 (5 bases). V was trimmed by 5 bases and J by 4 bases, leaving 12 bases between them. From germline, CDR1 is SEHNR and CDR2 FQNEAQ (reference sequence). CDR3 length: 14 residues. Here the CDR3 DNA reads TGTGCCAGCAGCCCAGGAGGACTTTACAATGAGCAGTTCTTC. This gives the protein CASSPGGLYNEQFF.

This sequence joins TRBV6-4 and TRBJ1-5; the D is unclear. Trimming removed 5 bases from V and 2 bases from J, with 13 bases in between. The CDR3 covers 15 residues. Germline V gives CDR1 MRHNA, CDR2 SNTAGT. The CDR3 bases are TGTGCCAGCAGTCCATCGATCCTCGGCAATCAGCCCCAGCATTTT. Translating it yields CASSPSILGNQPQHF.

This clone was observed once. CDR3 nucleotides: TGTGCCAGCAGCTCTCGTCCCGCACCCCTCCACTTT. The encoded protein is CASSSRPAPLHF. This sequence joins TRBV13 and TRBJ1-6; D call uncertain. Germline V gives CDR1 PRHDT, CDR2 FYEKMQ (reference sequence). This CDR3 is 12 amino acids long. The V and J ends lost 4 bases and 11 bases respectively, with 9 bases between them.

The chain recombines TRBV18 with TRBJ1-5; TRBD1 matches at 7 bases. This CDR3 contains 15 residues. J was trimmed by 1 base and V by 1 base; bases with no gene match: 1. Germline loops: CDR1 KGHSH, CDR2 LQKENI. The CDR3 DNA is TGTGCCAGCTCACCACAGGGGGCGAGCAATCAGCCCCAGCATTTT. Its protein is CASSPQGASNQPQHF.

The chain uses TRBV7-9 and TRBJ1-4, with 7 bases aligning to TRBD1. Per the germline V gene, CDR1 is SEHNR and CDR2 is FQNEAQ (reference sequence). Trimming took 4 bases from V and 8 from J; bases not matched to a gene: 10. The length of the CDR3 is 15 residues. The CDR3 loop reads CASSYSQGLSEKLFF. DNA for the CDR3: TGTGCCAGCAGCTACTCACAGGGGTTGAGCGAAAAACTGTTTTTT.

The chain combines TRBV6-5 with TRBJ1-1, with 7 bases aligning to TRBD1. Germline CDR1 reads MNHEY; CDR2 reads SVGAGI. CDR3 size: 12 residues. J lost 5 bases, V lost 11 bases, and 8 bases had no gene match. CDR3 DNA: TGTGCCTCCTCAGGGGGGGGGACTGAAGCTTTCTTT. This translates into CASSGGGTEAFF.

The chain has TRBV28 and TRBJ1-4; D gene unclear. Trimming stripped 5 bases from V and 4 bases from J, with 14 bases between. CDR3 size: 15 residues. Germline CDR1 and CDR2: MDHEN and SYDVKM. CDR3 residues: CASSPQALFNEKLFF. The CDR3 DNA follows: TGTGCCAGCAGTCCTCAGGCGCTATTTAATGAAAAACTGTTTTTT. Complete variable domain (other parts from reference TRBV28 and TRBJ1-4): DVKVTQSSRYLVKRTGEKVFLECVQDMDHENMFWYRQDPGLGLRLIYFSYDVKMKEKGDIPEGYSVSREKKERFSLILESASTNQTSMYLCASSPQALFNEKLFFGSGTQLSVL.

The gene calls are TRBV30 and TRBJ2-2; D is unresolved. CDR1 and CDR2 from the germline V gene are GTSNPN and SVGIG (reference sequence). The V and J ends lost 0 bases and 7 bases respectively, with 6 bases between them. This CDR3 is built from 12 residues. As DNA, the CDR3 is TGTGCCTGGAGTGTAGGAGTCGGGGAGCTGTTTTTT. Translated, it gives CAWSVGVGELFF.

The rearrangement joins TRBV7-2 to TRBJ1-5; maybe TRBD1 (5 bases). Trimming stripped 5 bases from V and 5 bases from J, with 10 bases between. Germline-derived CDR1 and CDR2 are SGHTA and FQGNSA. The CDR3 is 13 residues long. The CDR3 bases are TGTGCCAGCAGCGTACGGGGCGATCAGCCCCAGCATTTT. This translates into CASSVRGDQPQHF.

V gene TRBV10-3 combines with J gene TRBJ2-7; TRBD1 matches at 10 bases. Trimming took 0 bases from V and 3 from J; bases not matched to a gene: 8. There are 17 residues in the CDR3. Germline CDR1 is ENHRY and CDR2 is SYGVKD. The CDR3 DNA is TGTGCCATCAGTGAGTCGATTCTTCGGACAGGGGGCTACGAGCAGTACTTC. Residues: CAISESILRTGGYEQYF.

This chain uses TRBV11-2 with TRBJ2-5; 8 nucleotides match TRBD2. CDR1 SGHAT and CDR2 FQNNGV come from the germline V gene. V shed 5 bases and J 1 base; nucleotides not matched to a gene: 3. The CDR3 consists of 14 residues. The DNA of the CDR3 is TGTGCCAGCAGCGTAGCGGGGCGCCAAGAGACCCAGTACTTC. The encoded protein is CASSVAGRQETQYF.

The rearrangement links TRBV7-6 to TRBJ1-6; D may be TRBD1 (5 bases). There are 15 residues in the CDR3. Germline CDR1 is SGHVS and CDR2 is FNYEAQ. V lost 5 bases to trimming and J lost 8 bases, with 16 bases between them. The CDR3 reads CASSPRQGSHSPLHF. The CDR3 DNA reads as TGTGCCAGCAGCCCCCGGCAGGGCTCGCATTCACCCCTCCACTTT. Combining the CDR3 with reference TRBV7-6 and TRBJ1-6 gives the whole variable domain GAGVSQSPRYKVTKRGQDVALRCDPISGHVSLYWYRQALGQGPEFLTYFNYEAQQDKSGLPNDRFSAERPEGSISTLTIQRTEQRDSAMYRCASSPRQGSHSPLHFGNGTRLTVT.

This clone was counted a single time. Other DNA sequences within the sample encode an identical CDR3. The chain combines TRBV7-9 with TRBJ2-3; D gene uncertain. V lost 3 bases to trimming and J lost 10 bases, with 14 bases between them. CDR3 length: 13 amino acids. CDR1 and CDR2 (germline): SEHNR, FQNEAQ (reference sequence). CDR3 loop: CASSLAGEPAQYF. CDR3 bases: TGTGCCAGCAGCTTGGCTGGGGAACCTGCGCAGTATTTT.

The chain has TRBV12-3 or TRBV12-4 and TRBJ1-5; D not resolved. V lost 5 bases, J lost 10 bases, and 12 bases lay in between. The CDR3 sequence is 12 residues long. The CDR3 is CASSRTGGPQHF. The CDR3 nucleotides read TGTGCCAGCAGTCGGACCGGAGGACCCCAGCATTTT.

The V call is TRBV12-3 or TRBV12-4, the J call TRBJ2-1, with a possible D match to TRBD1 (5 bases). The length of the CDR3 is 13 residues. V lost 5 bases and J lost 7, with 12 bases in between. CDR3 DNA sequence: TGTGCCAGCAGTACCCGCAGGGTGAATGAGCAGTTCTTC. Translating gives CASSTRRVNEQFF.

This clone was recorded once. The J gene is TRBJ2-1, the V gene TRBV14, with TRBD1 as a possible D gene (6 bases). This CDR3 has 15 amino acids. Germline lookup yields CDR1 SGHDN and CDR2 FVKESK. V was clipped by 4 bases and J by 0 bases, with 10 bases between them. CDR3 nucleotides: TGTGCCAGCAGCCCTAGGGGGAGCTCCTACAATGAGCAGTTCTTC. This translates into CASSPRGSSYNEQFF.

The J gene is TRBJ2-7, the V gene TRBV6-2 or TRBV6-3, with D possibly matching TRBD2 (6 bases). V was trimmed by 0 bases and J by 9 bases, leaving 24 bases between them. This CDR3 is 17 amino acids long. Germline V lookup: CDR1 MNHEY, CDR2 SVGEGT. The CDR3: CASSYSLGGDIKLGQYF. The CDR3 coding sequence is TGTGCCAGCAGTTACTCCCTCGGGGGAGACATAAAATTGGGGCAGTACTTC.

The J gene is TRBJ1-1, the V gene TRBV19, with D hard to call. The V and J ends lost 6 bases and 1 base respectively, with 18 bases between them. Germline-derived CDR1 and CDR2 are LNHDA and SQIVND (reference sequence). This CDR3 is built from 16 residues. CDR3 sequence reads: CASSKNSWARNTEAFF. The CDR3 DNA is TGTGCCAGTAGCAAAAACTCCTGGGCGAGGAACACTGAAGCTTTCTTT.

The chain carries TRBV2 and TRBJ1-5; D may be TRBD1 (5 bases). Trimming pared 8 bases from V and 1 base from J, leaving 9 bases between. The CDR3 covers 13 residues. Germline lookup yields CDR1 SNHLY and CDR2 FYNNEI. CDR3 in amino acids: CASAGLSNQPQHF. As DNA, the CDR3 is TGTGCCAGCGCAGGGCTGAGCAATCAGCCCCAGCATTTT.

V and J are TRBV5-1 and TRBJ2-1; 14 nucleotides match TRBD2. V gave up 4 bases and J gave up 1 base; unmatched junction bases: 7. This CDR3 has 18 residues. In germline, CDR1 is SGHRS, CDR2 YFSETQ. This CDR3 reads CASSKGTSGSLSYNEQFF. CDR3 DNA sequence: TGCGCCAGCAGCAAAGGGACTAGCGGGAGCCTGTCCTACAATGAGCAGTTCTTC.